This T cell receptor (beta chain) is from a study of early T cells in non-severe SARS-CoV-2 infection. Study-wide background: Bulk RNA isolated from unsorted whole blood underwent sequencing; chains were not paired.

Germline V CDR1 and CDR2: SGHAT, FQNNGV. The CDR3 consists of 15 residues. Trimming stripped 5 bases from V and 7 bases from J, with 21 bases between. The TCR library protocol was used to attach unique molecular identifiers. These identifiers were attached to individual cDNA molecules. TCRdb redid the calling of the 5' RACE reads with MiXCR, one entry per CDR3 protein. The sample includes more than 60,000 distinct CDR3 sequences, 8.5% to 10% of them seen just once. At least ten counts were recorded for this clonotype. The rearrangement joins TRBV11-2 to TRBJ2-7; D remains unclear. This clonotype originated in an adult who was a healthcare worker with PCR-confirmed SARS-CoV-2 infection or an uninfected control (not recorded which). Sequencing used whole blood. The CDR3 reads CASSAPGPGSREQYF. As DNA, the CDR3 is TGTGCCAGCAGCGCTCCCGGGCCCGGTTCTCGGGAGCAGTACTTC. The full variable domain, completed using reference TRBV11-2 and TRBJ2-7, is EAGVAQSPRYKIIEKRQSVAFWCNPISGHATLYWYQQILGQGPKLLIQFQNNGVVDDSQLPKDRFSAERLKGVDSTLKIQPAKLEDSAVYLCASSAPGPGSREQYFGPGTRLTVT.